Below, 14 T cell receptor beta chains from the same sample are listed, as sequenced in a study of graft-versus-host responses after intestinal transplantation. Method: immunoSEQ multiplex PCR; TCRdb's copy keeps in-frame clones and lacks some. The table includes 96,000 or so clones, more than 85% detected once. Antigen specificity for these receptors is unknown. Sequenced here: unstimulated CD4+ T cells sorted from spleen or lymph node cells, sampled before intestinal transplant. The receptors come from a human donor who received an intestinal transplant.

The V and J genes are TRBV7-7 and TRBJ2-1; 8 nucleotides align to TRBD2. J was trimmed by 5 bases and V by 5 bases; bases with no gene match: 2. The CDR3 runs 13 residues. Germline V gene data show CDR1 as SSHAT and CDR2 as FNYEAQ (reference sequence). CDR3 nucleotides: TGTGCCAGCAGCACTAGCGGAAACAATGAGCAGTTCTTC. Translating it yields CASSTSGNNEQFF.

The rearrangement joins TRBV21-1 to TRBJ2-5; the D call of TRBD2 is as the table states it, not checked on the DNA. TRBV21-1 is termed a pseudogene. The CDR3 consists of 14 residues. The DNA of the CDR3 is TGTGCCAGCAGCAAAGGAGGGGGGGAAGAGACCCAGTACTTC. Its translation: CASSKGGGEETQYF.

The rearrangement joins TRBV10-3 to TRBJ1-2; D is possibly TRBD1 (6 bases). Germline CDR1 reads ENHRY; CDR2 reads SYGVKD. CDR3 length equals 14 residues. The V gene lost 11 bases and the J gene lost 0 bases, with 16 bases spanning the gap. CDR3 coding DNA: TGTGCCGTCTCGGACAGCGTAACTAACTATGGCTACACCTTC. Residues: CAVSDSVTNYGYTF.

DNA for the CDR3: TGCGCCAGCAGGGGGTCCGGGACTAGCGGGAGAAATGAGCAGTTCTTC. The encoded protein is CASRGSGTSGRNEQFF. V is TRBV10-1 and J is TRBJ2-1; 14 bases map to TRBD2. CDR3 size: 16 residues. Looked up from germline, CDR1 is WNHNN and CDR2 is SYGVQD (reference sequence). V shed 6 bases and J 7 bases; nucleotides not matched to a gene: 8.

This clone was seen a handful of times. The chain has TRBV5-6 and TRBJ1-1, with D tentatively TRBD1 (5 bases). The CDR3 is 14 residues long. V lost 2 bases and J 1 base, leaving 9 bases between the germline ends. Germline V gene data show CDR1 as SGHDT and CDR2 as YYEEEE. This chain's CDR3 is CASSFRGRNTEAFF. The CDR3 DNA reads TGTGCCAGCAGCTTTAGGGGCAGGAACACTGAAGCTTTCTTT.

The CDR3 bases are TGTGCCAGCAGCTTTTTCCTAGCGGGGCAAGAGACCCAGTACTTC. Translating gives CASSFFLAGQETQYF. The rearrangement links TRBV5-4 to TRBJ2-5; 9 nucleotides match TRBD2. This CDR3 comprises 15 residues. Germline V gives CDR1 SGHNT, CDR2 YYREEE (reference sequence). Trimming cost V 2 bases and J 2 bases; bases outside gene matches: 4.

This chain joins TRBV21-1 and TRBJ1-2. TRBV21-1 is listed as a pseudogene. The CDR3 runs to 17 residues. The CDR3 nucleotides read TGTGCCAGCAGCAAAGCGGCCGGGAGGAGTGCGAGCTATGGCTACACCTTC. Translation gives CASSKAAGRSASYGYTF.

This chain joins TRBV5-1 and TRBJ2-3; possibly TRBD2 for D (6 bases). Between the trimmed V and J ends, which lost 4 bases and 6 bases, there was a span of 15 bases. CDR1 and CDR2 (germline): SGHRS, YFSETQ. This CDR3 region has 14 residues. In DNA, the CDR3 is TGCGCCAGCAGCATAGAGACTAGTAGGGATACGCAGTATTTT. Encoded protein: CASSIETSRDTQYF.

This chain links TRBV5-6 with TRBJ2-3, with 8 bases aligning to TRBD1. The CDR3 loop spans 14 amino acids. Trimming cost V 3 bases and J 2 bases; bases outside gene matches: 2. The germline V gene encodes CDR1 SGHDT and CDR2 YYEEEE. The DNA for the CDR3 is TGTGCCAGCAGCTACAGGGGGACCACAGATACGCAGTATTTT. Translating it yields CASSYRGTTDTQYF.

Here the CDR3 reads CASSLSGPGDTEAFF. Written as DNA, the CDR3 is TGCGCCAGCAGCTTGAGTGGGCCCGGGGACACTGAAGCTTTCTTT. The genes are TRBV5-1 and TRBJ1-1; D ambiguous. The V end lost 1 base, the J end lost 3 bases, and 13 bases lay between the germline ends. This CDR3 spans 15 amino acids. CDR1 is SGHRS and CDR2 is YFSETQ in the germline V gene. The variable domain in full, completed from reference TRBV5-1 and TRBJ1-1, reads KAGVTQTPRYLIKTRGQQVTLSCSPISGHRSVSWYQQTPGQGLQFLFEYFSETQRNKGNFPGRFSGRQFSNSRSEMNVSTLELGDSALYLCASSLSGPGDTEAFFGQGTRLTVV.

V usage is TRBV30 and J usage is TRBJ1-1; TRBD1 matches 7 bases. In germline, CDR1 is GTSNPN, CDR2 SVGIG (reference sequence). The CDR3 loop spans 14 amino acids. J gave up 6 bases and V 3 bases, and 10 bases lay outside the gene matches. In nucleotides, the CDR3 is TGTGCCTGGAGAAGGGGGCGAACTAGTGCTGAAGCTTTCTTT. Translation: CAWRRGRTSAEAFF.

The chain has TRBV28 and TRBJ2-7; the match to TRBD2 covers 12 bases. Germline CDR1 and CDR2: MDHEN and SYDVKM. V gave up 4 bases and J gave up 2 bases; unmatched junction bases: 3. This CDR3 has 15 residues. This CDR3 is CASSSTSGSPYEQYF. CDR3 in DNA: TGTGCCAGCAGTTCGACTAGCGGGAGCCCCTACGAGCAGTACTTC.

This chain joins TRBV5-8 and TRBJ2-3, with D possibly being TRBD1 (5 bases). This CDR3 comprises 8 residues. The germline V and J ends were trimmed by 6 bases and 14 bases, with 7 bases remaining between them. CDR1 is SGHTS and CDR2 is YDEGEE in the germline V gene. The CDR3 spells CASNRGYF. CDR3 nucleotide sequence: TGTGCCAGCAATAGGGGGTATTTT.

This clone is a singleton in its sample. The chain uses TRBV7-3 and TRBJ2-5; D is undetermined. V was clipped by 0 bases and J by 2 bases, with 10 bases between them. Looked up from germline, CDR1 is SGHTA and CDR2 is FQGTGA. This CDR3 contains 15 residues. The CDR3 spells CASSLTLSTQETQYF. The CDR3 DNA reads TGTGCCAGCAGCTTAACGTTGAGTACTCAAGAGACCCAGTACTTC.